This T cell receptor beta chain was obtained from a study of blood T cell repertoires in COVID-19. The wider study: Material from acute and convalescent COVID-19 was sourced from the United States, Italy and Spain. Sources were T cells, B-cell-depleted T cells, or PBMCs; the material itself was cDNA or gDNA.

Authors' analysis steps: Estimates of nucleated cell counts were drawn from the amplification of reference gene primers. Data came from immunoSEQ multiplex PCR; TCRdb stores just in-frame clones and leaves some out. From that table come the V and J calls and clone size; the DNA was used to work out D and trimming. The sample consists of 250,000 to 350,000 clones, 75% to 95% of them appearing once. Seattle enrolled patients during active infection and tracked them longitudinally. Sequencing input: peripheral blood. The sequence came from a woman aged 25 to 39 with COVID-19, enrolled during active disease.

The CDR3 spells CASSLSGSNQPQHF. For the CDR3, the DNA is TGTGCCAGCAGCTTGTCCGGTAGCAATCAGCCCCAGCATTTT. This chain links TRBV11-2 with TRBJ1-5; D uncertain. The CDR3 covers 14 residues. Trimming pared 3 bases from V and 0 bases from J, leaving 6 bases between. Germline CDR1 and CDR2: SGHAT and FQNNGV.